Presented here are 28 T cell receptor beta chains from one specimen sequenced in a study of T cell repertoires in aging, cancer and after chemotherapy. TCR beta rearrangements were amplified from peripheral blood genomic DNA. Multiplex touch-down PCR with TRB-A/B primers amplified rearranged V-D-J TRB sequences. TCRdb re-called the multiplex PCR reads with MiXCR, one entry per CDR3 protein. The table records several thousand distinct CDR3 sequences, more than 30% of them present only once. Sequenced input: blood. The receptors come from a human donor with a blood cancer.

This clonotype was seen more than once but under ten times. The chain has TRBV5-5 and TRBJ2-5; D is possibly TRBD2 (7 bases). The ends were cut back, 0 bases at V and 1 base at J, with 16 bases in the middle. The length of the CDR3 is 17 residues. Per germline, CDR1 SGHKS and CDR2 YYEKEE (reference sequence). The CDR3 is CASSLAGGGSVQETQYF. DNA of the CDR3: TGTGCCAGCAGCTTGGCAGGCGGGGGCTCTGTCCAAGAGACCCAGTACTTC.

The gene calls are TRBV7-6 and TRBJ2-7; D might be TRBD1 (7 bases). V lost 10 bases and J lost 3, with 16 bases in between. CDR3 length: 13 amino acids. The germline V gene has CDR1 SGHVS and CDR2 FNYEAQ. CDR3 region: CATYRGLDYEQYF. The CDR3 region has the DNA TGTGCCACTTACAGGGGACTCGACTACGAGCAGTACTTC.

This clonotype was observed a few times. The genes are TRBV11-1 and TRBJ2-3; D possibly corresponds to TRBD2 (5 bases). The CDR3 has 14 residues. Trimming shortened V by 4 bases and J by 2 bases, and 10 bases separated the two germline ends. Looked up from germline, CDR1 is SGHAT and CDR2 is FQDESV (reference sequence). The CDR3 DNA reads TGTGCCAGCAGCTCTAAGACTAACACAGATACGCAGTATTTT. It translates to CASSSKTNTDTQYF.

The chain is built from TRBV5-7 and TRBJ1-4, with a tentative D call TRBD1 (5 bases). TRBV5-7 is an ORF, and what it does is uncertain. The CDR3 extends over 15 amino acids. Trimming took off 0 bases at V and 1 base at J, with 7 bases between the two ends. The CDR3 region has the DNA TGTGCCAGCAGCTTGGTTCAGGGAACTAATGAAAAACTGTTTTTT. This gives the protein CASSLVQGTNEKLFF.

This chain connects TRBV19 to TRBJ2-5; 8 bases map to TRBD1. The CDR3 is 13 amino acids. CDR1 and CDR2 (germline): LNHDA, SQIVND (reference sequence). The V segment lost 3 bases and the J segment 5 bases; nucleotides outside the gene matches: 2. The CDR3: CASSIRGRETQYF. The DNA for the CDR3 is TGTGCCAGTAGTATCAGGGGGCGGGAGACCCAGTACTTC.

The chain has TRBV15 and TRBJ1-2, with D tentatively TRBD1 (6 bases). The CDR3 totals 13 residues. Germline loops: CDR1 LNHNV, CDR2 YYDKDF (reference sequence). Trimming took off 1 base at V and 7 bases at J, with 10 bases between the two ends. CDR3 bases: TGTGCCACCAGCAGAGGACAGGTGGCTGGCTACACCTTC. Its translation is CATSRGQVAGYTF.

The rearrangement links TRBV6-1 to TRBJ1-5; D is unresolved. This CDR3 is 13 amino acids long. Germline lookup yields CDR1 MNHNS and CDR2 SASEGT. V gave up 7 bases and J gave up 0 bases, with 7 bases separating them. The CDR3 DNA follows: TGTGCCAGCAAGCTGGATAGCAATCAGCCCCAGCATTTT. This codes for CASKLDSNQPQHF.

To note about this clonotype: Mismatch with germline at one junction end may stem from a read error. V and J are TRBV5-5 and TRBJ2-6, with unresolved D. CDR1 SGHKS and CDR2 YYEKEE come from the germline V gene (reference sequence). The CDR3 length is 15 residues. CDR3 bases: TGCGCCAGCAGCTTGGTGAGCCCTGGGGCCAACGTCCTGACTTTC. This gives the protein CASSLVSPGANVLTF.

The rearrangement links TRBV11-1 to TRBJ1-5; D gene uncertain. This CDR3 is built from 15 residues. The V and J ends lost 5 bases and 6 bases respectively, with 17 bases between them. Germline V gene sequence: CDR1 SGHAT, CDR2 FQDESV (reference sequence). The CDR3 nucleotides are TGTGCCAGCAGCAGTGGTTCATGGGTAGGTCAGCCCCAGCATTTT. Amino acids: CASSSGSWVGQPQHF.

In this sample, this clonotype turned up once. The J gene is TRBJ2-1, the V gene TRBV5-4; 8 nucleotides align to TRBD2. The germline V gene has CDR1 SGHNT and CDR2 YYREEE (reference sequence). V lost 0 bases and J lost 10; bases outside the gene matches: 6. This CDR3 spans 14 amino acids. This CDR3 is CASSLGTSIREQFF. Here the CDR3 DNA reads TGTGCCAGCAGCTTGGGGACTAGCATCAGGGAGCAGTTCTTC.

The rearrangement uses TRBV12-3 or TRBV12-4 and TRBJ1-2; D may be TRBD1 (5 bases). V was trimmed by 5 bases and J by 5 bases, leaving 18 bases between them. The length of the CDR3 is 15 residues. CDR3 sequence reads: CASSGGETPGYGYTF. The CDR3 DNA reads as TGTGCCAGCAGTGGGGGGGAGACCCCTGGGTATGGCTACACCTTC.

This chain links TRBV5-6 with TRBJ2-1; TRBD2 agrees at 14 bases. V gave up 4 bases and J gave up 5 bases; unmatched junction bases: 8. The germline V gene has CDR1 SGHDT and CDR2 YYEEEE. This CDR3 is built from 17 residues. The CDR3 nucleotides read TGTGCCAGCAGCCCGCATCTGACTAGCGGGAGGGACAATGAGCAGTTCTTC. Its translation: CASSPHLTSGRDNEQFF.

The V gene is TRBV5-5, the J gene TRBJ2-2; D may be TRBD1 or TRBD2 (5 bases each). Trimming took off 4 bases at V and 1 base at J, with 14 bases between the two ends. Germline-derived CDR1 and CDR2 are SGHKS and YYEKEE (reference sequence). This CDR3 has 16 amino acids. CDR3 nucleotides: TGTGCCAGCAGCCCCGGACATGGGAGGAACACCGGGGAGCTGTTTTTT. Translated, it gives CASSPGHGRNTGELFF.

This clonotype was counted between two and nine times. The chain employs TRBV11-1 and TRBJ2-7; TRBD2 aligns across 7 bases. The CDR3 has 14 amino acids. V lost 5 bases and J lost 5; bases outside the gene matches: 9. Germline lookup yields CDR1 SGHAT and CDR2 FQDESV (reference sequence). The CDR3 loop is CASSLDRRGNEQYF. CDR3 bases: TGTGCCAGCAGCCTAGACCGGCGGGGGAACGAGCAGTACTTC.

This clonotype appeared a few times. This chain links TRBV6-1 with TRBJ1-2, with D uncertain. The CDR3 is 15 residues long. Germline CDR1 is MNHNS and CDR2 is SASEGT. Deletions cut 7 bases from V and 3 bases from J, with 18 bases between. The CDR3 sequence is CASTVVQTADYGYTF. CDR3 DNA sequence: TGTGCCAGCACAGTGGTACAGACCGCAGACTATGGCTACACCTTC.

In this sample, this clonotype turned up once. The rearrangement joins TRBV27 to TRBJ2-7, with D possibly being TRBD1 (5 bases). Trimming took off 1 base at V and 1 base at J, with 17 bases between the two ends. CDR1 and CDR2 (germline): MNHEY, SMNVEV (reference sequence). CDR3 length: 17 amino acids. DNA for the CDR3: TGTGCCAGCAGTTTATATCTGGGGCTCGCAAGATCCTACGAGCAGTACTTC. Its protein is CASSLYLGLARSYEQYF.

The rearrangement joins TRBV12-3 or TRBV12-4 to TRBJ1-4; D gene uncertain. The CDR3 totals 14 residues. Trimming pared 3 bases from V and 5 bases from J, leaving 10 bases between. CDR3 nucleotide sequence: TGTGCCAGCAGTTTTGCTGCTTTAAATGAAAAACTGTTTTTT. It is translated as CASSFAALNEKLFF.

V is TRBV5-4 and J is TRBJ2-3; no reliable D call. CDR3 size: 14 residues. V was cut by 10 bases and J by 1 base, with 16 bases left in between. The germline CDR1 and CDR2 sequences are SGHNT and YYREEE (reference sequence). CDR3 residues: CACKEQAGTDTQYF. The CDR3 DNA sequence: TGTGCCTGCAAAGAGCAGGCCGGCACAGATACGCAGTATTTT.

V is TRBV12-3 or TRBV12-4 and J is TRBJ2-1; 7 bases line up with TRBD2. Trimming cost V 2 bases and J 0 bases; bases outside gene matches: 10. The CDR3 is 18 amino acids. In DNA, the CDR3 is TGTGCCAGCAGTTTACAGGGCGGGAGCACCTCCTCCTACAATGAGCAGTTCTTC. Its protein is CASSLQGGSTSSYNEQFF.

The V gene is TRBV27, the J gene TRBJ2-4; no definite D call. Trimming removed 3 bases at V and 0 bases at J, with 18 bases between. This CDR3 has 18 amino acids. The germline gives CDR1 MNHEY, CDR2 SMNVEV (reference sequence). For the CDR3, the DNA is TGTGCCAGCAGTTTTAGGTCAGGCAACGTACTAGCCAAAAACATTCAGTACTTC. Protein sequence: CASSFRSGNVLAKNIQYF.

The CDR3 DNA follows: TGTGCCAGCAGCCCCCTAGCGGAGCAGTTCTTC. This gives the protein CASSPLAEQFF. The rearrangement links TRBV7-6 to TRBJ2-1; D perhaps matches TRBD2 (6 bases). V was cut by 5 bases and J by 10 bases, with 9 bases left in between. The CDR3 extends over 11 amino acids. Germline CDR1 is SGHVS and CDR2 is FNYEAQ. Full variable domain (outside the CDR3, taken from reference TRBV7-6 and TRBJ2-1): GAGVSQSPRYKVTKRGQDVALRCDPISGHVSLYWYRQALGQGPEFLTYFNYEAQQDKSGLPNDRFSAERPEGSISTLTIQRTEQRDSAMYRCASSPLAEQFFGPGTRLTVL.

This clonotype was picked up a small number of times. This chain uses TRBV27 with TRBJ2-6, with 9 bases matching TRBD1. CDR1 and CDR2 from the germline V gene are MNHEY and SMNVEV (reference sequence). The CDR3 loop spans 19 amino acids. Germline trimming cut 5 bases from V and 0 bases from J; bases unmatched to any gene: 11. The CDR3 protein is CASSTDMGQGFSGANVLTF. DNA of the CDR3: TGTGCCAGCAGTACCGATATGGGACAGGGATTCTCTGGGGCCAACGTCCTGACTTTC.

This clonotype was detected a few times. J is TRBJ2-5 and V is TRBV7-2; tentative D call: TRBD1 (5 bases). In germline, CDR1 is SGHTA, CDR2 FQGNSA. Trimming shortened V by 1 base and J by 4 bases, and 13 bases separated the two germline ends. This CDR3 is 15 amino acids long. For the CDR3, the DNA is TGTGCCAGCAGCTTAGGCGTCGGCAGGGCAGAGACCCAGTACTTC. Its translation: CASSLGVGRAETQYF.

This clonotype was detected only a few times. V and J are TRBV19 and TRBJ1-3, with D maybe TRBD1 (5 bases). In germline, CDR1 is LNHDA, CDR2 SQIVND (reference sequence). The CDR3 runs to 14 residues. The ends were cut back, 7 bases at V and 1 base at J, with 11 bases in the middle. This CDR3 reads CASTLTASGNTIYF. CDR3 bases: TGTGCCAGTACCTTGACAGCATCTGGAAACACCATATATTTT.

The gene calls are TRBV6-6 and TRBJ2-7, with 7 bases matching TRBD2. CDR1 is MNHNY, CDR2 SVGAGI, per germline (reference sequence). The CDR3 sequence is 20 residues long. V gave up 0 bases and J gave up 3 bases; unmatched junction bases: 20. CDR3 nucleotides: TGTGCCAGCAGTTACTCTGCCGGGGCCGTGTCTAGCGGACGAATCTACGAGCAGTACTTC. Its protein is CASSYSAGAVSSGRIYEQYF.

The chain employs TRBV5-1 and TRBJ1-2; a possible D gene is TRBD1 (5 bases). V was clipped by 4 bases and J by 2 bases, with 9 bases between them. Germline CDR1 and CDR2: SGHRS and YFSETQ. The CDR3 is 13 amino acids. CDR3 in amino acids: CASSAWDNYGYTF. DNA of the CDR3: TGCGCCAGCAGCGCATGGGACAACTATGGCTACACCTTC.

This clonotype was detected only a few times. The chain has TRBV10-2 and TRBJ2-2, with TRBD2 matching over 12 bases. CDR1 WSHSY and CDR2 SAAADI come from the germline V gene. The CDR3 extends over 19 amino acids. Trimming took 0 bases from V and 0 from J; bases not matched to a gene: 5. This CDR3 reads CASSESWLAGGTNTGELFF. As DNA, the CDR3 is TGCGCCAGCAGTGAGTCGTGGCTAGCGGGAGGGACGAACACCGGGGAGCTGTTTTTT.

The genes are TRBV27 and TRBJ2-3; no firm D call. CDR3 size: 13 residues. Germline V gene data show CDR1 as MNHEY and CDR2 as SMNVEV (reference sequence). Trimming left V 6 bases short and J 1 base short, with 8 bases between. CDR3 protein: CASSSDRTDTQYF. The CDR3 nucleotides read TGTGCCAGCAGCTCGGACCGCACAGATACGCAGTATTTT.